Following are 9 T cell receptor beta chains from one sample sequenced in a study of T-cell memory formation after mild COVID-19. TCRdb recomputed calls from the 5' RACE reads with MiXCR, one row per CDR3 protein. The sample carries roughly 600,000 distinct CDR3 sequences, about a sixth recorded once. The specimen sequenced was PBMCs or a T cell subset sorted from them (not recorded which). The receptor source for this set is an adult woman who had mild COVID-19 (a few samples of this study predate the infection). Cell type and time point are not known.

The chain employs TRBV19 and TRBJ2-5; possibly TRBD1 or TRBD2 for D (5 bases each). The CDR3 covers 16 residues. Germline CDR1 reads LNHDA; CDR2 reads SQIVND (reference sequence). V lost 1 base and J 5 bases, leaving 17 bases between the germline ends. The CDR3 DNA reads as TGTGCCAGTAGTATAGCCTGGGGGACCTGGGACGAGACCCAGTACTTC. Translating gives CASSIAWGTWDETQYF.

This clonotype was found many times. V and J are TRBV20-1 and TRBJ2-7; tentatively, D is TRBD2 (6 bases). The CDR3 has 15 residues. The germline V gene encodes CDR1 DFQATT and CDR2 SNEGSKA (reference sequence). Trimming removed 0 bases at V and 1 base at J, with 13 bases between. For the CDR3, the DNA is TGCAGTGCTAGAGATCTGGGGGGAGAATCCTACGAGCAGTACTTC. It specifies CSARDLGGESYEQYF.

This clonotype was detected many times. This chain links TRBV20-1 with TRBJ2-7; 15 bases align to TRBD2. The V gene's germline CDR1 is DFQATT and CDR2 SNEGSKA (reference sequence). The CDR3 is 13 amino acids. With 3 bases clipped from V and 6 bases from J, the junction kept 0 bases outside the gene matches. CDR3 sequence reads: CSARGLAGGEQYF. The CDR3 DNA follows: TGCAGTGCTAGGGGACTAGCGGGAGGCGAGCAGTACTTC.

J is TRBJ1-1 and V is TRBV7-9; no clear D. The V gene lost 4 bases and the J gene lost 2 bases, with 5 bases spanning the gap. The CDR3 covers 12 residues. Germline assignment: CDR1 SEHNR and CDR2 FQNEAQ (reference sequence). In DNA form, the CDR3 reads TGTGCCAGCAGCTACCTAAACACTGAAGCTTTCTTT. This encodes CASSYLNTEAFF.

The chain links TRBV12-3 or TRBV12-4 to TRBJ2-7, with D possibly matching TRBD2 (5 bases). This CDR3 is 13 amino acids long. V lost 3 bases, J lost 5 bases, and 11 bases lay in between. The CDR3 reads CASSFVGDDEQYF. The CDR3 coding sequence is TGTGCCAGCAGTTTCGTGGGAGATGACGAGCAGTACTTC.

The chain has TRBV20-1 and TRBJ2-7; weak D call: TRBD2 (6 bases). The germline V gene encodes CDR1 DFQATT and CDR2 SNEGSKA (reference sequence). This CDR3 is 17 amino acids long. V lost 6 bases, J lost 2 bases, and 26 bases lay in between. In DNA, the CDR3 is TGCAGTGCCATTCCGGGAACGGGAGATATCCGTGCCTACGAGCAGTACTTC. Protein product: CSAIPGTGDIRAYEQYF.

The chain combines TRBV20-1 with TRBJ2-5; D ambiguous. Trimming cost V 5 bases and J 5 bases, with 18 bases left between them. The germline CDR1 and CDR2 sequences are DFQATT and SNEGSKA (reference sequence). The CDR3 has 14 amino acids. This chain's CDR3 is CSAESPGPSETQYF. The CDR3 DNA reads TGCAGTGCTGAATCACCGGGCCCCTCGGAGACCCAGTACTTC.

The CDR3 loop reads CASSLLILRGELFF. In DNA form, the CDR3 reads TGTGCCAGCAGCCTGCTTATCTTGAGGGGGGAGCTGTTTTTT. The chain is built from TRBV7-8 and TRBJ2-2; D is unresolved. The V end was cut by 5 bases, the J end by 8 bases, with 15 bases between. CDR3 length equals 14 residues. Germline values: CDR1 SGHVS, CDR2 FQNEAQ.

The gene calls are TRBV11-2 and TRBJ2-3; D assignment may be TRBD1 or TRBD2 (5 bases each). The germline CDR1 and CDR2 sequences are SGHAT and FQNNGV. Trimming removed 0 bases at V and 2 bases at J, with 15 bases between. The CDR3 contains 17 residues. CDR3 in amino acids: CASSLDPPGRITDTQYF. CDR3 DNA: TGTGCCAGCAGCTTAGATCCCCCGGGACGGATCACAGATACGCAGTATTTT.